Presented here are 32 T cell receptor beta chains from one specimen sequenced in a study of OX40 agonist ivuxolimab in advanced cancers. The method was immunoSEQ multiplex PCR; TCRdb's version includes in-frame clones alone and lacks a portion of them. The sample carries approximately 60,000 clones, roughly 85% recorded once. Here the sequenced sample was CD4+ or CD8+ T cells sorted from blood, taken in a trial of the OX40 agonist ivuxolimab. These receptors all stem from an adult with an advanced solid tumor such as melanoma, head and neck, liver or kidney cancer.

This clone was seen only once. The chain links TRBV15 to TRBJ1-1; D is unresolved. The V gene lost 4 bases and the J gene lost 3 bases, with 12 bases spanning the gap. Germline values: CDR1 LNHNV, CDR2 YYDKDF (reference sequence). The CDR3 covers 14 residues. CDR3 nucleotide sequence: TGTGCCACCAGCACTGACGGTATCTACACTGAAGCTTTCTTT. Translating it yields CATSTDGIYTEAFF.

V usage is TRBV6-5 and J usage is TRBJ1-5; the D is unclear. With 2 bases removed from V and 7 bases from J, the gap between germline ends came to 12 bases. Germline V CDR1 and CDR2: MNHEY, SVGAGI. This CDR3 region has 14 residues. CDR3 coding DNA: TGTGCCAGCAGTTACCAGGCTAGAGGGCAGCCCCAGCATTTT. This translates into CASSYQARGQPQHF.

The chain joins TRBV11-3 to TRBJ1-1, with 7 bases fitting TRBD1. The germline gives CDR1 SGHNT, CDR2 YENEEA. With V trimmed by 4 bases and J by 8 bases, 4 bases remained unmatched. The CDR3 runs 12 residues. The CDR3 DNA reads TGTGCCAGCAGCTCTTGGGACAGAGAAGCTTTCTTT. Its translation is CASSSWDREAFF.

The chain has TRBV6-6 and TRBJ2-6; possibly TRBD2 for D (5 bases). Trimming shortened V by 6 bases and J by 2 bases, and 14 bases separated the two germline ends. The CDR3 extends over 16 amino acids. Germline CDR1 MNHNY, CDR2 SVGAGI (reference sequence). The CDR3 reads CASRGQDSAGANVLTF. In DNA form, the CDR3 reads TGTGCCAGCAGAGGGCAGGACTCGGCTGGGGCCAACGTCCTGACTTTC.

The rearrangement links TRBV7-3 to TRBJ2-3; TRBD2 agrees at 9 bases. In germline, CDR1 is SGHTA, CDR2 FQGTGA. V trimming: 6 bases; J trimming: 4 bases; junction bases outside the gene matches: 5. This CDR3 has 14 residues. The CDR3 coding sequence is TGTGCCAGCAGTAGAGCGGGAGGTGCAGATACGCAGTATTTT. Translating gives CASSRAGGADTQYF.

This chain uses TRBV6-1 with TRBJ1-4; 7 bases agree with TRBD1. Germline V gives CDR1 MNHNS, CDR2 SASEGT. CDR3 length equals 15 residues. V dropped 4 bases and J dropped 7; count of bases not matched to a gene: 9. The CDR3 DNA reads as TGTGCCAGCAGTGTTTTTTCAGGGGGTAGTGAAAAACTGTTTTTT. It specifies CASSVFSGGSEKLFF.

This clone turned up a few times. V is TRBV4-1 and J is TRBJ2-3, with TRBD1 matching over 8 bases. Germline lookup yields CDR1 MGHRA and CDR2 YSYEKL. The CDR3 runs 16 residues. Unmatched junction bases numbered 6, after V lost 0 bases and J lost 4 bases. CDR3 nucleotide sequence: TGCGCCAGCAGCCAAGAATGGCAGGGGGCGGCAGATACGCAGTATTTT. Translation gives CASSQEWQGAADTQYF.

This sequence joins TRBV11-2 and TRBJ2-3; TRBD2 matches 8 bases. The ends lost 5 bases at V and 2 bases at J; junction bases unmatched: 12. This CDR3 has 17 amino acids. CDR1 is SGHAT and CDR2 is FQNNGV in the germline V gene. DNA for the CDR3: TGTGCCAGCAGCACCTGGAGAAGCGGGGGCCCCACAGATACGCAGTATTTT. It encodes CASSTWRSGGPTDTQYF.

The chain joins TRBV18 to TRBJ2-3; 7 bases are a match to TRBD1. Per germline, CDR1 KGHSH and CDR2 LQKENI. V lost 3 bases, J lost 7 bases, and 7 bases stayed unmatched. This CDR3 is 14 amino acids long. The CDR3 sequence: CASSPGQDVHTQYF. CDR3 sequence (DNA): TGTGCCAGCTCACCCGGACAGGATGTCCATACGCAGTATTTT. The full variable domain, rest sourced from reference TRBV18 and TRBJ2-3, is NAGVMQNPRHLVRRRGQEARLRCSPMKGHSHVYWYRQLPEEGLKFMVYLQKENIIDESGMPKERFSAEFPKEGPSILRIQQVVRGDSAAYFCASSPGQDVHTQYFGPGTRLTVL.

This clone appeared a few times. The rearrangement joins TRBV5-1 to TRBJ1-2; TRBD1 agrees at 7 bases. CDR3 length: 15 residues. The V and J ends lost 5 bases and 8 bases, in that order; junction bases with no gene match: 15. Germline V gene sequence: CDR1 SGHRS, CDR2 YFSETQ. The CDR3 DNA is TGCGCCAGCAGGGATACAGGGGACGTTGATGAAGGCTACACCTTC. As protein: CASRDTGDVDEGYTF.

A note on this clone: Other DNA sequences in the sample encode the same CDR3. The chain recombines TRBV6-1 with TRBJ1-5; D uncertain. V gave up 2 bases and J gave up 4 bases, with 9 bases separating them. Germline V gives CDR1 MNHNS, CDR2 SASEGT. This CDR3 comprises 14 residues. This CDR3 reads CASSEFYGNQPQHF. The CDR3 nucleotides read TGTGCCAGCAGTGAATTTTACGGAAATCAGCCCCAGCATTTT.

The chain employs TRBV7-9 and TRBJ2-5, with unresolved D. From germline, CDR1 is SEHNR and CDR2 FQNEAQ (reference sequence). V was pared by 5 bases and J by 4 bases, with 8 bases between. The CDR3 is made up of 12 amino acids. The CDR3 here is CASSPSPETQYF. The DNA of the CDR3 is TGTGCCAGCAGCCCTAGTCCAGAGACCCAGTACTTC.

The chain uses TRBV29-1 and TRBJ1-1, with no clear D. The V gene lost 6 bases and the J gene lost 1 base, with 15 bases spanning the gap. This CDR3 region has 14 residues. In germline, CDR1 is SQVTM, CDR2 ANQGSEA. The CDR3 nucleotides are TGCAGCGTGGGTGGAGGACGTACGAACACTGAAGCTTTCTTT. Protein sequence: CSVGGGRTNTEAFF.

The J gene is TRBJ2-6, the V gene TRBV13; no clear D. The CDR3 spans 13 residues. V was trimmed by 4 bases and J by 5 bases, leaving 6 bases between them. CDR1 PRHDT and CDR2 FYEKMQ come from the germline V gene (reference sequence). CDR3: CASSYYRANVLTF. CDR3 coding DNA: TGTGCCAGCAGCTATTACAGGGCCAACGTCCTGACTTTC.

CDR3 in amino acids: CASSLATGINSPLHF. CDR3 nucleotides: TGTGCCAGCAGCTTAGCGACAGGGATTAATTCACCCCTCCACTTT. This chain uses TRBV7-6 with TRBJ1-6, with TRBD1 matching over 7 bases. V dropped 0 bases and J dropped 6; count of bases not matched to a gene: 2. The CDR3 has 15 amino acids. Germline CDR1 is SGHVS and CDR2 is FNYEAQ.

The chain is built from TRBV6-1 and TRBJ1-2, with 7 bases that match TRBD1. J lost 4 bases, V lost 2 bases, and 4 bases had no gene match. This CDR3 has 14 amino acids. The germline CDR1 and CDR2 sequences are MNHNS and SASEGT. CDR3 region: CASSERRDSYGYTF. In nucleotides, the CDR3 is TGTGCCAGCAGTGAACGGAGGGACAGCTATGGCTACACCTTC.

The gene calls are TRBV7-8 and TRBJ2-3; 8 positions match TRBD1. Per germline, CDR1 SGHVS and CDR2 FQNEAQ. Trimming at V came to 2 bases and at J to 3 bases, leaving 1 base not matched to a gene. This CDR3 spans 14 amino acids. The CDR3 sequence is CASSLQGATDTQYF. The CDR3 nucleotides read TGTGCCAGCAGCTTACAGGGGGCTACAGATACGCAGTATTTT. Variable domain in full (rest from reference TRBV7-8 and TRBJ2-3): GAGVSQSPRYKVAKRGQDVALRCDPISGHVSLFWYQQALGQGPEFLTYFQNEAQLDKSGLPSDRFFAERPEGSVSTLKIQRTQQEDSAVYLCASSLQGATDTQYFGPGTRLTVL.

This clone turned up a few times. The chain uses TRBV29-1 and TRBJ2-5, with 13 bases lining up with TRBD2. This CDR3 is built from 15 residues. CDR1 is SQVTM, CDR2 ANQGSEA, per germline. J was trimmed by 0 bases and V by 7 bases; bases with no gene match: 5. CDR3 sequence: CSAGLAGKYQETQYF. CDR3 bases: TGCAGCGCGGGACTAGCGGGGAAGTACCAAGAGACCCAGTACTTC. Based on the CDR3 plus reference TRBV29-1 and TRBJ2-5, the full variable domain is SAVISQKPSRDICQRGTSLTIQCQVDSQVTMMFWYRQQPGQSLTLIATANQGSEATYESGFVIDKFPISRPNLTFSTLTVSNMSPEDSSIYLCSAGLAGKYQETQYFGPGTRLLVL.

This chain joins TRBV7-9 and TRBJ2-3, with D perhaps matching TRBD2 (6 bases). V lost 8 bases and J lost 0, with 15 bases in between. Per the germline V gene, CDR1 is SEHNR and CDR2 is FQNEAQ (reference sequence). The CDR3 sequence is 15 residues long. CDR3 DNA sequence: TGTGCCAGCGGCCAAAGGGACTGGAGCACAGATACGCAGTATTTT. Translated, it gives CASGQRDWSTDTQYF. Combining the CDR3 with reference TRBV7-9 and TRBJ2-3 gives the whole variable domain DTGVSQNPRHKITKRGQNVTFRCDPISEHNRLYWYRQTLGQGPEFLTYFQNEAQLEKSRLLSDRFSAERPKGSFSTLEIQRTEQGDSAMYLCASGQRDWSTDTQYFGPGTRLTVL.

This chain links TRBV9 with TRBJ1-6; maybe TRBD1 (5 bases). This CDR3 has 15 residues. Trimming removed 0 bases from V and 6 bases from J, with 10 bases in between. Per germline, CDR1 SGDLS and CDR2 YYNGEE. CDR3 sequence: CASSVDGGGNSPLHF. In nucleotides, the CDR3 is TGTGCCAGCAGCGTAGATGGGGGTGGTAATTCACCCCTCCACTTT.

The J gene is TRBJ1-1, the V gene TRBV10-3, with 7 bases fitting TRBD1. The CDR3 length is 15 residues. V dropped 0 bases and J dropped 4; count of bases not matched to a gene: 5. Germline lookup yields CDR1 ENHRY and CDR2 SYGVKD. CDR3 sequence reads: CAISESGQGVTEAFF. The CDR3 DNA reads TGTGCCATCAGTGAGTCGGGCCAGGGGGTCACTGAAGCTTTCTTT.

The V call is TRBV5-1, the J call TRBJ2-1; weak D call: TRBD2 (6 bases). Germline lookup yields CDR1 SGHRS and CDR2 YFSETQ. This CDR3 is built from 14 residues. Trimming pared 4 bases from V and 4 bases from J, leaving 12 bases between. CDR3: CASSTGLVYNEQFF. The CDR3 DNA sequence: TGCGCCAGCAGCACGGGACTCGTATACAATGAGCAGTTCTTC.

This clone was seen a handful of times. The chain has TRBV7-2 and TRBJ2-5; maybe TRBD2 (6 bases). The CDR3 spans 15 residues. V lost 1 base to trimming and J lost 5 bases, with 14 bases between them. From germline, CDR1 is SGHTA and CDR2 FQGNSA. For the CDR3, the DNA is TGTGCCAGCAGCTTAGTGGGCGGGATTGAGGAGACCCAGTACTTC. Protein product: CASSLVGGIEETQYF.

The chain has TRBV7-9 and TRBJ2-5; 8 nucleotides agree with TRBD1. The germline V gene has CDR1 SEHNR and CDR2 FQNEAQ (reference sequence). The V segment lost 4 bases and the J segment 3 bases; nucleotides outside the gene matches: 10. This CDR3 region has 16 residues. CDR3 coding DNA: TGTGCCAGCAGCTCCTATCCGGGACAGGTTAAAGAGACCCAGTACTTC. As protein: CASSSYPGQVKETQYF.

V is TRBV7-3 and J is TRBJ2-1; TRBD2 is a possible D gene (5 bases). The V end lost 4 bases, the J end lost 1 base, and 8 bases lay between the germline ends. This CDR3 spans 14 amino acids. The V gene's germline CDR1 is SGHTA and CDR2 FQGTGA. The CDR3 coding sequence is TGTGCCAGCAGCTCTGGCGGGTCCTACAATGAGCAGTTCTTC. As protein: CASSSGGSYNEQFF.

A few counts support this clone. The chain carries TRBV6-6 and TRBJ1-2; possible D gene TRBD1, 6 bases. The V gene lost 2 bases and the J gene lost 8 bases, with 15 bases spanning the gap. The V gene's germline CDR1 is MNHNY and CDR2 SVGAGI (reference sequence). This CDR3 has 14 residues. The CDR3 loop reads CASSYPDSPRGYTF. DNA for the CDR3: TGTGCCAGCAGTTACCCGGACAGCCCGAGGGGCTACACCTTC.

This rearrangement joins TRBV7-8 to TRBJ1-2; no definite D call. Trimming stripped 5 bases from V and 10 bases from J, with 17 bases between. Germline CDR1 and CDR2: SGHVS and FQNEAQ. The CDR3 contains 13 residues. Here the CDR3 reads CASSPGPTADYTF. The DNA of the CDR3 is TGTGCCAGCAGCCCCGGTCCGACGGCTGACTACACCTTC. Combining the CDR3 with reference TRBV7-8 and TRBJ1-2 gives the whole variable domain GAGVSQSPRYKVAKRGQDVALRCDPISGHVSLFWYQQALGQGPEFLTYFQNEAQLDKSGLPSDRFFAERPEGSVSTLKIQRTQQEDSAVYLCASSPGPTADYTFGSGTRLTVV.

The CDR3, as DNA: TGTGCCAGCAGCTTGGCCCGGGACAGGGTCCGCGAGCAGTACTTC. Its protein product is CASSLARDRVREQYF. The J gene is TRBJ2-7, the V gene TRBV5-5; 9 bases match TRBD1. Germline CDR1 is SGHKS and CDR2 is YYEKEE (reference sequence). V was pared by 0 bases and J by 6 bases, with 7 bases of the junction left unmatched. This CDR3 comprises 15 residues.

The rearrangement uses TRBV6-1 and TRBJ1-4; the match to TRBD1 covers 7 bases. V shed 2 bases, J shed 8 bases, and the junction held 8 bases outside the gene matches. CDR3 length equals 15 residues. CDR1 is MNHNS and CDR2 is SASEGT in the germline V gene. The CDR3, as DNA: TGTGCCAGCAGTGAAACCAGGGGGTCAGGCGAAAAACTGTTTTTT. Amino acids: CASSETRGSGEKLFF.

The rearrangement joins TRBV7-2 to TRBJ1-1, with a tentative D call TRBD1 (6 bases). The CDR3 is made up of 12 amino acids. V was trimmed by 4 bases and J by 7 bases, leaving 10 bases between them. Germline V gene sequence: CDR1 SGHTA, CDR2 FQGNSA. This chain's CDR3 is CASSSTGLEAFF. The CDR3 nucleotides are TGTGCCAGCAGCTCGACAGGACTTGAAGCTTTCTTT.

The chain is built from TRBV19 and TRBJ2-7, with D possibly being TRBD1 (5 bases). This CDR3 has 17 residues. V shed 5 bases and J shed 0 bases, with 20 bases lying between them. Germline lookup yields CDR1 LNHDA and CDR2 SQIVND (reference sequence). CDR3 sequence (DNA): TGTGCCAGTAGTGTATCCCAGGGTACTGACACCTCCTACGAGCAGTACTTC. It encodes CASSVSQGTDTSYEQYF.

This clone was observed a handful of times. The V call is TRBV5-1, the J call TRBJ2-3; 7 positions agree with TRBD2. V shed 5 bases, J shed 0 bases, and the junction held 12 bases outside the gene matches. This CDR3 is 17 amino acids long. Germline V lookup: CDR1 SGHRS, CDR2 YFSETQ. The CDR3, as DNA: TGCGCCAGCAGAAATTTCGGCGGTAGCGGGAGCACAGATACGCAGTATTTT. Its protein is CASRNFGGSGSTDTQYF.